This T cell receptor (beta chain) derives from a study of T cell responses to AZD1222 COVID-19 vaccine (dated by TCRdb to the early 2020s). About the study as a whole: AZD1222 recipients given second doses at about 4 weeks or at about 12 weeks were pooled, since spike-specific TCR depth and breadth were not found to differ between the two schedules. TCR sequencing covered fewer than 250 trial participants: nearly 210 given two doses of AZD1222 and approximately 26 given two doses of MenACWY control vaccine. Trial participants were enrolled by age into subgroups of 18-55, 56-69 and 70-plus years, and around 150, 28 and 57 TCR-sequenced participants, respectively, were included in these subgroups.

Findings and caveats that apply to the study as a whole: The 56-69-year group was small, and its depth increase did not reach significance, likely because of low power. A significant rise in spike-specific TCR breadth and depth was observed after two AZD1222 doses relative to day 0 and relative to MenACWY recipients. Conclusions about previously exposed vaccinees are limited because only a handful of AZD1222 recipients were SARS-CoV-2 seropositive at baseline. The whole spike protein was spanned by vaccine-associated CD4 TCRs, and dominant responses were seen in regions 160-218 and 743-854. Most participants were white British and females outnumbered males, and the authors suggested that clonal diversity may have been underestimated. Because no day 14 peak-response samples were available, the repertoires could be characterized only after the peak T cell response. Reportedly, almost half of the unique spike-specific TCRs recognized epitopes lying outside the regions that are mutated in the B.1.351 and B.1.1.7 variants.

The germline V end is reduced by 1 base and the J end by 6 bases; junction bases left unmatched: 3. Based on the germline V gene, the CDR1 and CDR2 sequences are SGHTS and YDEGEE. Including cysteine and phenylalanine, the CDR3 has 15 amino acids. Only CDR3 DNA is held: 45 bases, read in frame from base 1. The CDR3 regions of human TCRbeta chains were analyzed by immunosequencing. The paper's data handling went like this. Repertoire TCRs were checked for matches against a reference library of SARS-CoV-2-specific TCRs that had been generated using the MIRA antigen-specificity platform. Breadth was defined as the fraction of unique TCRs that were SARS-CoV-2-associated. Depth was defined as the fraction of total T cells that were SARS-CoV-2-associated. Using the MIRA data, each spike-specific TCR was mapped to the spike region that the TCR reacts to and placed in a CD4 or CD8 class. Log10-transformed breadth and depth values were compared by one-way ANOVA with Sidak's multiple comparisons tests. The source is immuneACCESS, and TCRdb retained only in-frame sequences with V and J called. Part of the clones is not carried over; for the studies checked, unresolved V genes explain less than half of this, and the remainder is unexplained. That table supplies the V and J calls and clone size; D and trimming were determined from the DNA. Within this sample are more than 100,000 clones, with roughly 88% of them counted one time only. The ten largest account for about 5% of the sample.

The sample's time point, from its label and the paper: baseline before first vaccination. Vaccinee samples came from UK trials COV001 and COV002, including a single-blind randomized controlled phase 2/3 trial of AZD1222 (ChAdOx1 nCoV-19) in healthy adults. Trial participant PBMC samples were collected at day 0 and day 28 after the second dose for TCRbeta chain sequencing. On this clone itself: Its recognized antigen is unknown. Base qualities are missing; no much larger clone stands one base away.

This sample comprised peripheral blood, obtained on day 0 of AZD1222 vaccination. The receptor comes from an adult in good health. The chain is encoded by TRBV5-8 joined to TRBJ2-2; TRBD1 fits 10 bases in the junction. The bases read TGTGCCAGCAGCTTGTGGGACAGGGGATCCGGGGAGCTGTTTTTT. This translates into CASSLWDRGSGELFF.